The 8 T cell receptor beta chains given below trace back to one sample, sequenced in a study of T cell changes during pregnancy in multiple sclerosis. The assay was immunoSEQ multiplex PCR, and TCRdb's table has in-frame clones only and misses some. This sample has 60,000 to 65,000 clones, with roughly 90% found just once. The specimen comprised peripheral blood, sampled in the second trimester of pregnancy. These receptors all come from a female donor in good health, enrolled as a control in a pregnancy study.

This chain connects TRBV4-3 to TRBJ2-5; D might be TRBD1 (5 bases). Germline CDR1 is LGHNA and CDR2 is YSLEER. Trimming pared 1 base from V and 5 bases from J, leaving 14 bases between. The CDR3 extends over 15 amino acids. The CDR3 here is CASSQGLGAAETQYF. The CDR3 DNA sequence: TGCGCCAGCAGCCAAGGCCTAGGGGCTGCGGAGACCCAGTACTTC.

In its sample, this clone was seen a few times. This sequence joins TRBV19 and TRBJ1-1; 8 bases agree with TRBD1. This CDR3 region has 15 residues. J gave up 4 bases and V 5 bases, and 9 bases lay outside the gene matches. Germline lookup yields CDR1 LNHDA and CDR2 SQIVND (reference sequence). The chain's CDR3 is CASSDNTDRATEAFF. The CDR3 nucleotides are TGTGCCAGTAGTGACAATACGGACAGGGCCACTGAAGCTTTCTTT.

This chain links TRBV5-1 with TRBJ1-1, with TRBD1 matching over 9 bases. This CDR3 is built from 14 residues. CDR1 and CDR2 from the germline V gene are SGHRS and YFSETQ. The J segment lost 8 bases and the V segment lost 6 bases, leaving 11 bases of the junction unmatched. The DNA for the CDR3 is TGCGCCAGCAAGGAGGGAACCGGGACAGGGGAAGCTTTCTTT. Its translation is CASKEGTGTGEAFF.

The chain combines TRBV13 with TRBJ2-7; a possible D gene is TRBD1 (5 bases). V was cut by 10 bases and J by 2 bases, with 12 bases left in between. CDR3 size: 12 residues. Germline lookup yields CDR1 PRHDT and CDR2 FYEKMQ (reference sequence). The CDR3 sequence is CATATDTYEQYF. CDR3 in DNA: TGTGCCACCGCGACAGACACCTACGAGCAGTACTTC.

The CDR3 DNA reads TGTGCCAGTAGTATAGATCGGCGCCGGGACAGGGGGCGGAGTGAAAAACTGTTTTTT. Protein sequence: CASSIDRRRDRGRSEKLFF. This chain links TRBV19 with TRBJ1-4; 12 nucleotides align to TRBD1. Germline loops: CDR1 LNHDA, CDR2 SQIVND (reference sequence). The CDR3 runs to 19 residues. The trim removed 0 bases at V and 7 bases at J, leaving 12 bases unmatched.

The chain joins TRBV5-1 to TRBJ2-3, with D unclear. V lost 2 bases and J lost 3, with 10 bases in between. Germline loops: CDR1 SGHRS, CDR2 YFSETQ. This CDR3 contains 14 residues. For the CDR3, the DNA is TGCGCCAGCAGCTTATCAACTCTTACAGATACGCAGTATTTT. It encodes CASSLSTLTDTQYF. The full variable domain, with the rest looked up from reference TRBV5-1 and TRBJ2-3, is KAGVTQTPRYLIKTRGQQVTLSCSPISGHRSVSWYQQTPGQGLQFLFEYFSETQRNKGNFPGRFSGRQFSNSRSEMNVSTLELGDSALYLCASSLSTLTDTQYFGPGTRLTVL.

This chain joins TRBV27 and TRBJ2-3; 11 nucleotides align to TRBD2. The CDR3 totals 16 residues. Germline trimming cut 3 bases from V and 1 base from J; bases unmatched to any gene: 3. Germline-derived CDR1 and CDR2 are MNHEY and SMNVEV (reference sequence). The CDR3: CASSFGTSGRTDTQYF. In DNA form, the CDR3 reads TGTGCCAGCAGTTTTGGGACTAGCGGACGCACAGATACGCAGTATTTT.

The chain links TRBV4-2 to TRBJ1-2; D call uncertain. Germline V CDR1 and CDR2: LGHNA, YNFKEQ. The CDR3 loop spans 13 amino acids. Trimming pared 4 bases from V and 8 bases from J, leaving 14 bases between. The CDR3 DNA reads TGTGCCAGCAGCCCCCCTACGAGTCCCGGCTACACCTTC. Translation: CASSPPTSPGYTF.